This T cell receptor (beta chain) was sequenced in a study of human T cells and chemical hapten exposure. Study at large: Reading of the patch tests, which applied 0.01% DPC to the upper back, occurred at 6 days.

General study results and limits: Expanded TCRs formed significantly more large CDR3 similarity clusters than controls.

There are a few counts of this clonotype. Antigen unknown. Trimming took off 6 bases at V and 0 bases at J, with 14 bases between the two ends. This CDR3 is built from 15 residues. Germline V gives CDR1 SGHDT, CDR2 YYEEEE. Via MiXCR, TCRdb re-called the RACE reads, giving one row per CDR3 protein. The top ten clones hold 5.7% of a sample with about 76,000 distinct CDR3 sequences, roughly 13% of them seen once. Sample time point: patch test 3, about 24 weeks after DPC sensitization. Treatment described: therapeutic diphenylcyclopropenone sensitization with weekly scalp DPC. Donors were 18 to 70-year-old alopecia patients suitable for DPC. The template was total RNA from unfractionated whole blood.

The sequence was obtained from a woman aged 50 to 60 with alopecia areata. Some clones in this sample may be carry-over from other donors' samples. The V gene is TRBV5-6, the J gene TRBJ2-3; no clear D gene. Sequenced here: whole blood, sampled in connection with sensitization to the hapten diphenylcyclopropenone (DPC). CDR3 loop: CASNDLKFSTDTQYF. CDR3 bases: TGTGCCAGCAACGACTTGAAATTCAGCACAGATACGCAGTATTTT.